This TCR beta chain was sequenced for a study of T cells in Graves' hyperthyroidism and ophthalmopathy. TCR beta CDR3 sequences were amplified from RNA transcripts. HTBI primers were used for first-round RT-PCR of the TCR CDR3. Via MiXCR, TCRdb re-called the multiplex PCR reads, giving one row per CDR3 protein. The sample records 500,000 to 600,000 distinct CDR3 sequences, approximately 20% being singletons. V shed 10 bases and J shed 2 bases, with 12 bases lying between them. Germline lookup yields CDR1 LNHDA and CDR2 SQIVND (reference sequence). This CDR3 is built from 13 residues. This chain joins TRBV19 and TRBJ1-5; TRBD1 is a possible D gene (5 bases). Material for sequencing was blood. The sequence was collected from a man aged 40-55 years with Graves' ophthalmopathy. The CDR3 spells CATSGLGNQPQHF. The CDR3, as DNA: TGTGCCACCTCAGGGCTGGGCAATCAGCCCCAGCATTTT.